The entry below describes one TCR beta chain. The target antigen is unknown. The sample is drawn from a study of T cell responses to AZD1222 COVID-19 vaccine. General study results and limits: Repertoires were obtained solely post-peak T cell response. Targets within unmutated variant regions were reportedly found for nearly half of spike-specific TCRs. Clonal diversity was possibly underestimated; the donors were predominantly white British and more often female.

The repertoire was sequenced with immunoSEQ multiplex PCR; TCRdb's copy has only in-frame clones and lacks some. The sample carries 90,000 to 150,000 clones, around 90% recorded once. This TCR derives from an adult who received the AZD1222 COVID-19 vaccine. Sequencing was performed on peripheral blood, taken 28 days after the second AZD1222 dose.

The chain's CDR3 is CASSLNQATNEKLFF. The DNA of the CDR3 is TGTGCCAGCAGTCTCAACCAGGCAACTAATGAAAAACTGTTTTTT. The rearrangement joins TRBV7-6 to TRBJ1-4; D not resolved. The germline CDR1 and CDR2 sequences are SGHVS and FNYEAQ. Between the trimmed V and J ends, which lost 6 bases and 0 bases, there was a span of 11 bases. CDR3 length: 15 residues.